This record looks at one T cell receptor (beta chain) sequence and its context. The antigen remains undetermined. Some clones are missing from TCRdb's copy, which holds only in-frame ones; the method was immunoSEQ multiplex PCR. The sample has 95,000 to 130,000 clones; roughly 88% are singletons. The germline CDR1 and CDR2 sequences are SGHRS and YFSETQ. V gave up 0 bases and J gave up 6 bases, with 12 bases separating them. The CDR3 extends over 15 amino acids. This entry is derived from a study of T cell responses to AZD1222 COVID-19 vaccine. The study's findings and limits: Distributed over spike, vaccine-associated CD4 TCRs predominated at 160-218 and 743-854.

This receptor was identified in an adult in good health. The sample was peripheral blood, taken on day 0 of AZD1222 vaccination. J is TRBJ1-4 and V is TRBV5-1, with a weak D call TRBD1 (5 bases). The CDR3 here is CASSLAGPTDEKLFF. Here the CDR3 DNA reads TGCGCCAGCAGCTTGGCGGGACCTACGGATGAAAAACTGTTTTTT.